The clone carrying this T cell receptor (beta chain) was counted only a few times. Antigen specificity is unknown. CDR1 and CDR2 (germline): SEHNR, FQNEAQ (reference sequence). CDR3 length: 13 residues. V lost 5 bases and J 0 bases, leaving 7 bases between the germline ends. This record belongs to a study of cytomegalovirus exposure and HLA in healthy donors. Whole-study findings and limits: When analyzed later, a missense DCLRE1C variant was found to be linked to TCR beta V- and J-gene trimming. Researchers catalogued roughly 170 TCR beta chains as cytomegalovirus-associated. The study reported that TCR beta sequences accurately predicted HLA-A and HLA-B alleles in most subjects.

With 60 Vbeta and 13 Jbeta primers, the PCR was carried out. TCRdb's table, derived via immunoSEQ multiplex PCR, lists solely in-frame clones and lacks some. The data hold some 160,000 clones, with 65% to 80% observed a single time. The TCR was taken from a woman aged 25 to 45 in good health and CMV-seronegative. The V call is TRBV7-9, the J call TRBJ1-1; D is possibly TRBD1 (5 bases). The sequenced sample consisted of PBMCs. CDR3 region: CASSAQVNTEAFF. The DNA for the CDR3 is TGTGCCAGCAGCGCACAGGTGAACACTGAAGCTTTCTTT. Full variable domain (remainder filled in from reference TRBV7-9 and TRBJ1-1): DTGVSQNPRHKITKRGQNVTFRCDPISEHNRLYWYRQTLGQGPEFLTYFQNEAQLEKSRLLSDRFSAERPKGSFSTLEIQRTEQGDSAMYLCASSAQVNTEAFFGQGTRLTVV.